The TCR beta chain described here comes from a study of shared clonotypes between healthy human individuals. The CDR3 loop spans 14 amino acids. The V gene lost 2 bases and the J gene lost 2 bases, with 7 bases spanning the gap. Per the germline V gene, CDR1 is MNHEY and CDR2 is SMNVEV (reference sequence). The protocol was immunoSEQ multiplex PCR, while the TCRdb copy is restricted to in-frame clones and leaves out a portion. The sample has millions of clones, approximately 93% seen once. Sequenced input: naive CD4+ T cells from PBMCs. Subset indicated: CD45RA+ positively selected. The V gene is TRBV27, the J gene TRBJ2-1; the D gene could be TRBD1 or TRBD2 (6 bases each). The sequence came from a man aged 18 to 30 in good health. Some clones in this sample may be carry-over from other donors' samples. Here the CDR3 reads CASSLGGPYNEQFF. CDR3 DNA sequence: TGTGCCAGCAGTTTAGGGGGGCCCTACAATGAGCAGTTCTTC.